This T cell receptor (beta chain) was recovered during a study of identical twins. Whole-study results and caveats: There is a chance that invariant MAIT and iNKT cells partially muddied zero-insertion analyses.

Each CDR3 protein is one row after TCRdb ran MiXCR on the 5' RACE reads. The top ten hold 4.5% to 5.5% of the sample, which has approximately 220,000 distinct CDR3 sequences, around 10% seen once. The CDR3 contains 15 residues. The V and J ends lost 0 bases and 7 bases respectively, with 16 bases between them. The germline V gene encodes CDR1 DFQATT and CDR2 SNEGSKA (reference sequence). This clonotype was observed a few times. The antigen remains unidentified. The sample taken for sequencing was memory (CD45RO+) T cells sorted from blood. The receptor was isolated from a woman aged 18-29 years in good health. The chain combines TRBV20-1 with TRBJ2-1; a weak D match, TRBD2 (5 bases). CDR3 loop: CSARDRTGWANEQFF. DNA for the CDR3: TGCAGTGCTAGAGATCGGACTGGCTGGGCTAATGAGCAGTTCTTC.